These 21 T cell receptor beta chains share one sample of origin, sequenced in a study of shared clonotypes between healthy human individuals. Using immunoSEQ multiplex PCR, the repertoire was profiled, and TCRdb retains in-frame clones only, with some absent. The profile shows 950,000 to 1,100,000 clones, under 80% of them singletons. Sequenced input: memory CD4+ T cells sorted from blood. This sample's subset: CD45RA-negative fraction. The receptors here all came from a young man in good health.

V is TRBV5-4 and J is TRBJ1-6; D not resolved. In germline, CDR1 is SGHNT, CDR2 YYREEE (reference sequence). V lost 0 bases and J 0 bases, leaving 7 bases between the germline ends. The CDR3 loop spans 16 amino acids. The CDR3 sequence: CASSLEGDSYNSPLHF. Written as DNA, the CDR3 is TGTGCCAGCAGCTTGGAGGGTGACTCCTATAATTCACCCCTCCACTTT.

A single count supports this clone. One end of the junction is discordant with germline, which a read error may explain. The CDR3 loop is CASRSPTRELFF. The CDR3 bases are TGTGCCAGCAGATCCCCCACCAGGGAGCTGTTTTTT. V usage is TRBV6-5 and J usage is TRBJ2-2; D uncertain. The germline gives CDR1 MNHEY, CDR2 SVGAGI. CDR3 size: 12 residues.

This sequence joins TRBV27 and TRBJ2-1, with TRBD2 identical over 8 bases. The germline CDR1 and CDR2 sequences are MNHEY and SMNVEV (reference sequence). V lost 4 bases to trimming and J lost 7 bases; unmatched junction nucleotides: 6. The CDR3 spans 14 residues. CDR3 nucleotide sequence: TGTGCCAGCAGTTGGGTAGCGGGGTCGAATGAGCAGTTCTTC. Its protein is CASSWVAGSNEQFF.

The sample holds a few counts of this clone. CDR3 region: CASSAGLAGAMDTQYF. The CDR3 nucleotides read TGTGCCAGCAGTGCGGGACTAGCGGGAGCTATGGATACGCAGTATTTT. The chain combines TRBV2 with TRBJ2-3; 14 positions match TRBD2. Per germline, CDR1 SNHLY and CDR2 FYNNEI. Germline trimming cut 4 bases from V and 6 bases from J; bases unmatched to any gene: 6. The CDR3 is 16 amino acids.

The genes are TRBV7-2 and TRBJ1-2; maybe TRBD1 (6 bases). This CDR3 is 13 amino acids long. Germline V CDR1 and CDR2: SGHTA, FQGNSA. V was cut by 5 bases and J by 7 bases, with 14 bases left in between. The CDR3: CASSPRGQTGYTF. The CDR3 DNA reads TGTGCCAGCAGCCCCAGGGGTCAGACTGGCTACACCTTC.

This clone has a single count. The chain has TRBV7-2 and TRBJ2-3; 9 bases fit TRBD2. V dropped 8 bases and J dropped 3; count of bases not matched to a gene: 9. Germline V gene data show CDR1 as SGHTA and CDR2 as FQGNSA. The length of the CDR3 is 15 residues. CDR3 in amino acids: CASGYRAGGTDTQYF. The CDR3, as DNA: TGTGCCAGCGGATACCGAGCGGGAGGTACAGATACGCAGTATTTT.

This clone has more than one count but fewer than ten. The V gene is TRBV19, the J gene TRBJ1-2, with 7 bases that match TRBD1. From germline, CDR1 is LNHDA and CDR2 SQIVND (reference sequence). The J segment lost 4 bases and the V segment lost 3 bases, leaving 5 bases of the junction unmatched. This CDR3 comprises 14 residues. CDR3 sequence (DNA): TGTGCCAGTAGTATTGCGCGGACAGGCTATGGCTACACCTTC. Translation: CASSIARTGYGYTF. Variable domain in full (rest from reference TRBV19 and TRBJ1-2): DGGITQSPKYLFRKEGQNVTLSCEQNLNHDAMYWYRQDPGQGLRLIYYSQIVNDFQKGDIAEGYSVSREKKESFPLTVTSAQKNPTAFYLCASSIARTGYGYTFGSGTRLTVV.

Only a few counts were recorded for this clone. J is TRBJ2-7 and V is TRBV19; a weak D match, TRBD1 (5 bases). This CDR3 is built from 16 residues. Germline CDR1 LNHDA, CDR2 SQIVND (reference sequence). Trimming took 5 bases from V and 3 from J, leaving 20 bases between them. The DNA for the CDR3 is TGTGCCAGTAGTTTAGTCGCAGGGTCAACGGTCTACGAGCAGTACTTC. As protein: CASSLVAGSTVYEQYF.

V gene TRBV30 combines with J gene TRBJ2-1, with TRBD2 as a possible D gene (6 bases). Looked up from germline, CDR1 is GTSNPN and CDR2 is SVGIG (reference sequence). The V and J ends lost 3 bases and 3 bases respectively, with 15 bases between them. This CDR3 spans 15 amino acids. CDR3 DNA: TGTGCCTGGAGGTACCGGGGGATAGGCTACAATGAGCAGTTCTTC. Its protein product is CAWRYRGIGYNEQFF.

The V and J genes are TRBV30 and TRBJ2-5; 7 positions agree with TRBD2. CDR3 size: 15 residues. Per germline, CDR1 GTSNPN and CDR2 SVGIG (reference sequence). The trim removed 1 base at V and 11 bases at J, leaving 16 bases unmatched. As DNA, the CDR3 is TGTGCCTGGAGTGAGCCGGGACTAATTTCGTGGGAGCAGTACTTC. It specifies CAWSEPGLISWEQYF.

The chain recombines TRBV9 with TRBJ2-1; 8 bases are shared with TRBD2. The CDR3 runs to 16 residues. V trimming: 4 bases; J trimming: 9 bases; junction bases outside the gene matches: 15. Germline V gene sequence: CDR1 SGDLS, CDR2 YYNGEE. The CDR3 sequence is CASSPGGTRDVAEQFF. CDR3 nucleotides: TGTGCCAGCAGCCCGGGGGGGACTAGAGACGTCGCTGAGCAGTTCTTC.

V gene TRBV11-3 combines with J gene TRBJ2-1, with a possible D match to TRBD2 (5 bases). The germline gives CDR1 SGHNT, CDR2 YENEEA. The CDR3 is 15 amino acids. With 0 bases removed from V and 0 bases from J, the gap between germline ends came to 6 bases. CDR3 DNA sequence: TGTGCCAGCAGCTTAGACGGGAACTCCTACAATGAGCAGTTCTTC. This codes for CASSLDGNSYNEQFF.

The CDR3 nucleotides are TGTGCCAGCTCACCCGGCAGGAACCGAGACTACGAGCAGTACTTC. Protein sequence: CASSPGRNRDYEQYF. The chain combines TRBV18 with TRBJ2-7; no definite D call. CDR1 KGHSH and CDR2 LQKENI come from the germline V gene. The CDR3 has 15 amino acids. The V and J ends lost 3 bases and 3 bases respectively, with 15 bases between them.

The CDR3 DNA sequence: TGTGCCAGCAGCAGGAGGAATTCACCCCTCCACTTT. Translating gives CASSRRNSPLHF. The chain combines TRBV21-1 with TRBJ1-6. TRBV21-1 is shown as a pseudogene. This CDR3 spans 12 amino acids.

The CDR3 here is CASSLGRWDEKLFF. For the CDR3, the DNA is TGTGCCAGCAGCTTGGGCAGGTGGGATGAAAAACTGTTTTTT. The chain has TRBV11-2 and TRBJ1-4; unclear D gene. Germline CDR1 and CDR2: SGHAT and FQNNGV. V gave up 3 bases and J gave up 6 bases, with 11 bases separating them. The CDR3 loop spans 14 amino acids.

This clone was found once. The CDR3 DNA follows: TGTGCCAGCAGAGAAAGGGAGCCACCGGCAGATACGCAGTATTTT. Protein sequence: CASREREPPADTQYF. This chain links TRBV25-1 with TRBJ2-3, with a possible D match to TRBD2 (5 bases). Germline V gives CDR1 MGHDK, CDR2 SYGVNS. CDR3 size: 15 residues. Trimming pared 6 bases from V and 4 bases from J, leaving 17 bases between.

V gene TRBV4-1 combines with J gene TRBJ1-1, with D perhaps TRBD1 (6 bases). Germline CDR1 reads MGHRA; CDR2 reads YSYEKL. There are 14 residues in the CDR3. Trimming took 3 bases from V and 11 from J, leaving 19 bases between them. The CDR3 sequence is CASSQTGLEARAFF. In nucleotides, the CDR3 is TGCGCCAGCAGCCAGACAGGATTGGAAGCACGGGCTTTCTTT.

The chain combines TRBV7-2 with TRBJ2-4, with 7 bases matching TRBD1. The CDR3 covers 15 residues. The germline CDR1 and CDR2 sequences are SGHTA and FQGNSA. The trim removed 5 bases at V and 2 bases at J, leaving 6 bases unmatched. The CDR3 loop is CASSRDSLTKNIQYF. The DNA for the CDR3 is TGTGCCAGCAGCCGGGACAGCCTCACCAAAAACATTCAGTACTTC.

As regards this clone: Different DNA sequences within this sample yield the same CDR3. The chain joins TRBV10-3 to TRBJ2-1, with TRBD2 matching over 8 bases. The CDR3 has 13 residues. V trimming: 6 bases; J trimming: 5 bases; junction bases outside the gene matches: 3. Germline assignment: CDR1 ENHRY and CDR2 SYGVKD. The CDR3 spells CAISTSGDNEQFF. CDR3 DNA sequence: TGTGCCATCAGCACTAGCGGTGACAATGAGCAGTTCTTC.

The rearrangement joins TRBV18 to TRBJ1-2, with TRBD1 as a possible D gene (5 bases). The CDR3 contains 14 residues. The V gene's germline CDR1 is KGHSH and CDR2 LQKENI. V shed 3 bases and J shed 8 bases, with 16 bases lying between them. The CDR3 is CASSPAGTGEGYTF. CDR3 nucleotides: TGTGCCAGCTCACCGGCCGGGACGGGAGAAGGCTACACCTTC.

This clone is a singleton in its sample. The V gene is TRBV2, the J gene TRBJ1-1; possible D gene TRBD1, 6 bases. The V gene's germline CDR1 is SNHLY and CDR2 FYNNEI. V dropped 2 bases and J dropped 0 bases, with 10 bases sitting between them. The CDR3 has 15 amino acids. The DNA for the CDR3 is TGTGCCAGCAGTGAACAGGGGATTATGAACACTGAAGCTTTCTTT. Translation: CASSEQGIMNTEAFF.